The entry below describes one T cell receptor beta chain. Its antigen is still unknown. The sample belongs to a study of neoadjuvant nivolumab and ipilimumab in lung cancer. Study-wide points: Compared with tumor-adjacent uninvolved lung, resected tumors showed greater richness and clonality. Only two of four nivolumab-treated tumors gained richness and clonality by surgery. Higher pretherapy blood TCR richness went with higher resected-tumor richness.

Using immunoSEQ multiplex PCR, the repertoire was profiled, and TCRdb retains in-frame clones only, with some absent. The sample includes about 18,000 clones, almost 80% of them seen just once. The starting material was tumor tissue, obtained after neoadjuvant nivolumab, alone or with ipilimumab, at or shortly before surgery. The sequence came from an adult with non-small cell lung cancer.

CDR3 loop: CASSSQPGTGYTGELFF. Here the CDR3 DNA reads TGCGCCAGCAGCTCGCAACCTGGAACAGGGTACACCGGGGAGCTGTTTTTT. The chain carries TRBV5-1 and TRBJ2-2; possible D gene TRBD1, 6 bases. The V and J ends lost 3 bases and 3 bases respectively, with 18 bases between them. Germline values: CDR1 SGHRS, CDR2 YFSETQ. CDR3 length equals 17 residues.